This TCR beta chain was recorded in a study of cytomegalovirus exposure and HLA in healthy donors (dated by TCRdb to about 2017). About the study as a whole: An earlier analysis of several hundred of the donors reported approximately 300 Gb of sequence data and some 120 million unique TCR beta sequences from roughly 200 million T cells. Among almost 400 genotyped donors of the cohort, an average of approximately 240,000 unique TCR beta nucleotide sequences were sequenced per donor, roughly 20% of them non-productive. The number of donors typed differed by locus, with 629-630 for A, B, C, DRB1 and DQB1, around 520 for DQA1, over 600 for DPA1, and some 470 for DPB1. A later analysis re-analyzed previously published TCR beta repertoires from several hundred donors and added high-resolution HLA genotyping to study TCR occurrence patterns. Donor age, sex, ethnicity and CMV serostatus were compiled alongside the repertoire data. An early release covering around 630 HLA-typed donors comprised 250 to 350 gigabases of sequencing data and tens of millions of unique TCR sequences. Because of strong linkage in the cohort, roughly five DR-DQ haplotypes were treated as single units for association and clustering. The study aimed to test whether cataloging public T cell receptors could reveal signatures of past pathogen exposure. Of the 350 to 450 genotyped donors, approximately 81% were placed in the genetic ancestry cluster associated with self-reported Caucasian donors. The study combined high-throughput TCR immunosequencing, statistical association of individual TCRs with disease status, and machine learning to predict cytomegalovirus infection status. HLA typing covered class I and class II loci at four-digit resolution. An earlier analysis of 587 of the donors used high-throughput TCR beta sequencing to judge whether each TCR beta V gene segment behaved as functional or pseudogenic. Rather than drawing on any new phenotypic data, the later analysis identified candidate immune exposures from TCR beta sequences and the way those sequences occurred across donors. In a later genetic analysis, genome-wide SNP genotypes for 398 of the 666 donors were used, and that subset was treated as a discovery cohort. Using immunosequencing, the study profiled T cell repertoires from around 670 subjects and related those repertoires to cytomegalovirus serostatus. In addition to the first cohort of 650 to 800 subjects, a separate validation cohort of approximately 120 different subjects was used. All discovery cohort repertoires had been generated using a single sequencing platform.

A note on this clone: Its cognate antigen has yet to be identified. It has no much larger one-base neighbor in the sample; base qualities were not kept.

The receptor library was made with the immunoSEQ multiplex PCR assay. A mixture of 60 forward primers for TCR Vbeta segments and 13 reverse primers for TCR Jbeta segments was used in the multiplex PCR. A multiplex PCR assay on genomic DNA amplified the CDR3 region of rearranged TCR beta genes. Amplified TCR beta libraries were sequenced as 87-base-pair reads on the Illumina HiSeq System. Per the authors' processing: A later analysis counted 65 million to 90 million unique TCR beta chains across the 640 or so repertoires, and 10 million to 12 million of these chains were shared by at least two donors. To remove PCR and sequencing errors, raw reads were error-corrected and collapsed into unique sequences using a nearest-neighbor algorithm that merged closely related sequences. CDR3 sequences were aligned to IMGT reference sequences to assign V, D and J gene segments. For a sequence to be retained, a match of at least six nucleotides to both a V gene segment and a J gene segment was required. A rearrangement was called productive if the CDR3 had no stop codons and remained in frame with V and J, and every other rearrangement was called non-productive. CDR3 was defined according to IMGT convention as the region running from the second conserved V-encoded cysteine to the conserved J-encoded phenylalanine. Sequences without an unambiguous match to a single V gene segment were excluded from the earlier analysis of about 630 of the donors. In an earlier analysis of 500 to 750 of the donors, V segments were called functional above 56.7% productive rearrangements and were called segregating when the between-donor standard deviation exceeded 5%. To diagnose cytomegalovirus status from the catalog of TCR beta chain sequences, a statistical classification framework was built. A later analysis assigned V and J genes by comparing TCR nucleotide sequences with IMGT/GENE-DB human TR gene sequences. In a later analysis, CDR3 sequences and most-parsimonious VDJ recombination scenarios were assigned using the TCRdist pipeline. A later analysis defined each TCR beta chain by its CDR3 amino acid sequence plus V-gene family, and excluded reads lacking a unique V-gene family. In a later analysis, 500 to 700 highly shared, low-generation-probability nucleotide sequences were removed to address suspected cross-contamination and a sequencing artifact. For each public chain, a later analysis derived a clonal expansion index from normalized ranks of inferred template counts within each repertoire. In a later analysis, generation probabilities were computed using a VDJ recombination model fitted to out-of-frame rearrangements, and the results were checked against IGoR. In a later analysis, TCR-TCR, TCR-HLA and TCR-CMV co-occurrence was scored with hypergeometric tests, and a repertoire-size bias correction was applied to TCR pairs. To estimate false discovery rates, a later analysis permuted the HLA or CMV assignments 20 times. A later analysis grouped co-occurring TCRs with DBSCAN, adding TCRdist sequence similarity when clustering within HLA-allele-positive subsets. Co-occurrence clustering excluded repertoires with fewer than 30,000 or more than 120,000 public chains, plus five with anomalous nucleotide sharing. TCRdb's version of the immuneACCESS table is confined to in-frame rearrangements and falls short of the full clone set. An unresolved V gene accounts for under half of the shortfall where checked; the remainder is of unknown origin. V and J calls and clone size follow that table, whereas D and trimming were derived from the DNA. The table for this sample lists 150,000 to 200,000 clones; 83% of them were counted only once. Less than 5% of the sample rests with the top ten.

The cohort was made up of under 800 healthy bone marrow donors. At the time of sampling, all cohort members were nominally healthy, though unrecorded immune exposures were likely present. The donor tested CMV seropositive, placing the donor among the 289 seropositive members of the cohort. Every donor gave a peripheral blood sample, and the peripheral blood mononuclear cells from that sample were used for TCR beta sequencing. Genomic DNA extraction from the blood cell samples was performed with the Qiagen DNeasy Blood Extraction Kit. Based on the germline V gene (reference sequence), the CDR1 and CDR2 sequences are MNHEY and SMNVEV. The CDR3 sequence holds 18 residues, the cysteine and phenylalanine included. Only the CDR3 DNA stays, 54 bases, in frame from base 1. V ends up 6 bases short and J 5 bases short, with an unmatched junction base count of 14. Overall results and qualifications from the work: A further reported finding was that TCR beta sequences accurately predicted the HLA-A and HLA-B alleles for most subjects in the first cohort. In both the original and validation cohorts, the classifier was reported to diagnose cytomegalovirus status with high specificity and sensitivity. A cluster of highly shared sequence variants was judged likely to represent a technical artifact of the sequencing pipeline. In a later analysis, HLA-associated TCR beta chains were found to be more clonally expanded and to have lower generation probabilities than equally common non-associated chains. Most TCR sequences were seen in very few donors, while some public TCRs were found in many individuals. A later analysis found that TCR association rates varied across HLA loci, with DRB1 alleles showing the most associated TCRs and HLA-C alleles the fewest. In a later analysis, most CMV-associated TCR beta chains were found to appear HLA-restricted, with HLA associations seemingly driven largely by CMV exposure. Specific HLA alleles were associated with 15,000 to 20,000 TCR beta sequences at a false discovery rate of 0.05 in a later analysis. Three of the identified cytomegalovirus-associated TCR beta chains were confirmed in vitro to be specific for cytomegalovirus antigens. Presence/absence analyses assumed roughly uniform sequencing depth across donors, an assumption that may not hold. In this cohort, only TCR beta chains were sequenced, and detectable features were limited by the absence of alpha or paired-chain data. In a later genetic analysis, fewer N-insertions in productive TCRs were reported among donors in an Asian-associated ancestry cluster than the roughly 700-donor mean. Because the 87-base-pair reads could not distinguish some IMGT-functional V segments, including TRBV6-2 and TRBV6-3, those segments were excluded. The earlier analysis of some 560 of the donors excluded fewer than 20 rarely observed V segments, including chromosome 9 orphons, because counts were too low. In an earlier analysis of some 500 of the donors, most TCR beta V segments appeared in productive rearrangements about 87% or about 30% of the time, broadly matching IMGT annotations. Linkage disequilibrium might explain the correlated functional status among segregating V segments, but an unknown experimental factor could not be ruled out. Because some donors lacked HLA typing at each locus, the association tests relied only on the typed subset. According to a later analysis, parvovirus B19, influenza, CMV and Epstein-Barr virus appeared linked to several top co-occurrence clusters. The study gave a list of around 170 TCR beta chains associated with cytomegalovirus. A later genetic analysis associated a missense DCLRE1C variant with V-gene and J-gene trimming of TCR beta chains, and an independent cohort replicated the association. Assigning TCR associations to individual alleles was difficult when HLA alleles, especially DR and DQ, strongly co-occurred. The authors suggested that the approach could potentially be extended to other disease states and immunological phenotypes. Immune exposure information for the cohort was limited to CMV serostatus.

The TCR sequence derives from a man over 45 in good health and CMV-seropositive. The rearranged segments are TRBV27 and TRBJ2-2, with 11 junctional bases fitting TRBD1. The sequencing sample was made of PBMCs. The CDR3 protein is CASSRTGGFLGGTGELFF. The DNA sequence is TGTGCCAGCAGCCGGACAGGGGGCTTTTTGGGGGGGACCGGGGAGCTGTTTTTT.